Included here is one TCR beta chain sequence, with context. Its antigen remains unidentified. Within one base of it there is no much larger clone, and no base qualities were kept. The CDR3 runs 12 amino acids, cysteine and phenylalanine included. CDR3 DNA only is kept here, 36 bases in frame from base 1. V gives up 3 bases and J gives up 8 bases, and the segment between their germline ends measures 10 bases. CDR1 and CDR2 are drawn from the germline V gene (reference sequence): SEHNR, FQNEAQ. Whole blood was collected in K2EDTA tubes by collaborating institutions according to the institutions' own protocols. For TCRbeta analysis, collaborators shipped samples in one of three forms: frozen whole blood, isolated PBMCs, or DNA extracted from either of those sample types. The sample belongs to a study of blood T cell repertoires in COVID-19 (dated by TCRdb to 2020 to 2021). Background on the whole study: Collaborator samples came from the United States, Italy and Spain and covered acute and convalescent phases of COVID-19. Samples were obtained from the ongoing ImmuneRACE study (first 160 participants) and from some 1,300 subjects provided by 6 global collaborators. The dataset comprised deeply sampled blood TCRbeta repertoires from subjects exposed to, actively infected with, or recovered from COVID-19. The prospective study material was composed of cDNA or gDNA derived from T cells, B-cell-depleted T cells, or PBMCs. A de-identified subject ID, COVID-19 status, age in years and sex were almost always included in the sample metadata. The repertoires were released in a freely available public database intended as a resource for research on the immune response to SARS-CoV-2. Where available, HLA class I and class II types were taken from metadata supplied by the sample provider and were not determined by assay-based typing. What the authors observed across the whole study: Clinical and demographic metadata were provided uncurated, with the amount varying by source and participant.

TCRbeta CDR3 regions were amplified from genomic DNA using the immunoSEQ Assay, a bias-controlled multiplex PCR. As for how the authors treated the data: The number of nucleated cells in each sample was estimated from the amplification of reference gene primers within the assay. To quantify the absolute abundance of each unique TCRbeta CDR3 rearrangement, sequence reads were collapsed and filtered. Productive Simpson clonality was computed per sample as the square root of Simpson's diversity index over productive rearrangements. TCRdb retrieved this table from immuneACCESS and kept in-frame rearrangements only. Not all clones are present; in checked studies, unresolved V genes account for under half, and no reason is known for the remainder. For V, J and clone size, that table is used; D and trimming come from the DNA. The sample contains 50,000 to 70,000 clones, about 79% of them found a single time. The ten largest clones capture around 5% of the sample.

The sample taken for sequencing was peripheral blood. The TCR sequence derives from a human donor in a cohort sampled during active COVID-19. The chain is made from TRBV7-9 and TRBJ1-2, with the D gene call left open. The nucleotide sequence reads TGTGCCAGCAGCTTTGAGGTTTTCGGCTACACCTTC. Its protein product is CASSFEVFGYTF.